Below, 12 T cell receptor beta chains from the same sample are listed, as sequenced in a study of shared clonotypes between healthy human individuals. The data were produced by immunoSEQ multiplex PCR, yet TCRdb's version contains in-frame clones alone and is incomplete. The repertoire consists of roughly 2 million clones, with 85% to 95% occurring once and the leading ten covering more than 0.1%. The sample taken for sequencing was naive CD4+ T cells sorted from blood. The subset denotes: CD45RA+ positively selected. These receptors originate from a man aged 18 to 29 in good health.

The chain has TRBV6-5 and TRBJ1-6; TRBD1 matches at 7 bases. Looked up from germline, CDR1 is MNHEY and CDR2 is SVGAGI. The CDR3 loop spans 16 amino acids. V was pared by 2 bases and J by 4 bases, with 5 bases of the junction left unmatched. The DNA for the CDR3 is TGTGCCAGCAGTTACACCCCGGGACAGTATAATTCACCCCTCCACTTT. Its protein is CASSYTPGQYNSPLHF.

As regards this clone: Other DNA sequences in the sample encode the same CDR3. The V call is TRBV2, the J call TRBJ1-5, with 7 bases matching TRBD1. Germline CDR1 SNHLY, CDR2 FYNNEI. This CDR3 has 13 amino acids. With 4 bases clipped from V and 7 bases from J, the junction kept 4 bases outside the gene matches. The CDR3 loop reads CASSGQGPQPQHF. The CDR3 DNA reads as TGTGCCAGCAGTGGACAGGGACCCCAGCCCCAGCATTTT.

The rearrangement links TRBV29-1 to TRBJ2-7, with D unresolved. CDR1 is SQVTM and CDR2 is ANQGSEA in the germline V gene. The CDR3 runs 11 residues. The V end was cut by 4 bases, the J end by 3 bases, with 7 bases between. CDR3 DNA: TGCAGCGTTGGGTCTATCTACGAGCAGTACTTC. Its translation is CSVGSIYEQYF.

The chain joins TRBV5-4 to TRBJ2-7; D may be TRBD1 or TRBD2 (5 bases each). From germline, CDR1 is SGHNT and CDR2 YYREEE (reference sequence). This CDR3 is built from 17 residues. V lost 6 bases and J 5 bases, leaving 27 bases between the germline ends. The CDR3: CASTNGGLVYGENEQYF. The CDR3 DNA sequence: TGTGCCAGCACCAATGGGGGTCTTGTGTACGGGGAGAACGAGCAGTACTTC.

The chain joins TRBV6-5 to TRBJ1-2; 7 bases line up with TRBD1. The CDR3 length is 12 residues. The junction had 3 bases not matched to a gene; V was cut back by 5 bases and J by 6 bases. Germline V gene sequence: CDR1 MNHEY, CDR2 SVGAGI. The CDR3 DNA sequence: TGTGCCAGCAGTAGTCAGGGGGATGGCTACACCTTC. Translated, it gives CASSSQGDGYTF.

As for this clone: Other DNA sequences in this sample translate to the same CDR3. This chain connects TRBV10-3 to TRBJ2-7; possible D gene TRBD1, 5 bases. Germline CDR1 and CDR2: ENHRY and SYGVKD. V was trimmed by 4 bases and J by 0 bases, leaving 7 bases between them. The CDR3 is 13 residues long. CDR3 DNA: TGTGCCATCAGTGCCAGGGACTCCTACGAGCAGTACTTC. This gives the protein CAISARDSYEQYF.

V and J are TRBV19 and TRBJ2-7, with 11 bases identical to TRBD1. The CDR3 has 15 residues. The germline V gene encodes CDR1 LNHDA and CDR2 SQIVND (reference sequence). The ends lost 4 bases at V and 3 bases at J; junction bases unmatched: 5. CDR3 sequence (DNA): TGTGCCAGTAGTAGGACAGGGGGCGGAATCTACGAGCAGTACTTC. Translated: CASSRTGGGIYEQYF.

The chain uses TRBV7-9 and TRBJ1-6, with D tentatively TRBD1 (5 bases). V was clipped by 5 bases and J by 5 bases, with 16 bases between them. Germline values: CDR1 SEHNR, CDR2 FQNEAQ (reference sequence). The CDR3 is 16 amino acids. The CDR3 loop is CASSPTGQGDNSPLHF. CDR3 DNA: TGTGCCAGCAGCCCTACGGGGCAGGGAGATAATTCACCCCTCCACTTT.

This clone has just one count. This chain joins TRBV27 and TRBJ1-2; perhaps TRBD1 as D (6 bases). CDR3 length equals 15 residues. CDR1 and CDR2 from the germline V gene are MNHEY and SMNVEV (reference sequence). Trimming cost V 0 bases and J 7 bases, with 15 bases left between them. CDR3 nucleotide sequence: TGTGCCAGCAGTTTATCGGGCAGGGGAAGGGTTGGCTACACCTTC. Translation: CASSLSGRGRVGYTF.

The chain carries TRBV5-1 and TRBJ2-5; TRBD2 might be the D (5 bases). The germline V gene encodes CDR1 SGHRS and CDR2 YFSETQ. The ends were cut back, 7 bases at V and 5 bases at J, with 24 bases in the middle. CDR3 length equals 16 residues. The CDR3 DNA follows: TGCGCCAGCCGACCAACAACTAGAGGTAGTGCGGAGACCCAGTACTTC. Its translation: CASRPTTRGSAETQYF.

This sequence joins TRBV11-2 and TRBJ1-3, with D unclear. CDR1 and CDR2 from the germline V gene are SGHAT and FQNNGV. The germline V and J ends were trimmed by 5 bases and 0 bases, with 5 bases remaining between them. The CDR3 sequence is 13 residues long. As DNA, the CDR3 is TGTGCCAGCAGCCTCATCTCTGGAAACACCATATATTTT. Encoded protein: CASSLISGNTIYF.

This chain links TRBV5-1 with TRBJ2-7; TRBD2 matches at 10 bases. The CDR3 covers 16 residues. CDR1 and CDR2 (germline): SGHRS, YFSETQ. The V and J ends lost 4 bases and 5 bases, in that order; junction bases with no gene match: 12. CDR3 amino acids: CASSSDSGRPSHEQYF. CDR3 nucleotides: TGCGCCAGCAGCAGCGATAGCGGGAGGCCATCCCACGAGCAGTACTTC.